In this sample, the clone carrying this T cell receptor beta chain turned up a few times. What it binds is not known. TCRdb used MiXCR to reprocess the 5' RACE reads, holding one entry per CDR3 protein. This table has approximately 440,000 distinct CDR3 sequences, around 19% appearing once. The CDR3 spans 14 residues. Germline loops: CDR1 SEHNR, CDR2 FQNEAQ (reference sequence). Trimming at V came to 6 bases and at J to 2 bases, leaving 7 bases not matched to a gene. The record originates from a study of T-cell memory formation after mild COVID-19. General study points: Second-wave clones with a day 37 peak had unconfirmed SARS-CoV-2 specificity. Among contracting clones, CD4+ were mainly CM/EM and CD8+ enriched in EMRA. Pre-infection memory harbored some responding clones, suggesting cross-reactive memory joined.

The chain recombines TRBV7-9 with TRBJ2-7; 7 nucleotides agree with TRBD1. Sequencing input: PBMCs or a T cell subset sorted from them (not recorded which). This TCR came from an adult woman who had mild COVID-19 (a few samples of this study predate the infection). Cell type and time point are not known. The CDR3 nucleotides are TGTGCCAGCAGTTCAGGGGGAAAGCCCTACGAGCAGTACTTC. It specifies CASSSGGKPYEQYF. The variable domain in full, completed from reference TRBV7-9 and TRBJ2-7, reads DTGVSQNPRHKITKRGQNVTFRCDPISEHNRLYWYRQTLGQGPEFLTYFQNEAQLEKSRLLSDRFSAERPKGSFSTLEIQRTEQGDSAMYLCASSSGGKPYEQYFGPGTRLTVT.